This TCR beta chain was identified in a study of blood T cell repertoires in COVID-19 (dated by TCRdb to 2018 to 2020). As for the study more broadly: Samples covering the acute and convalescent phases of COVID-19 were provided by collaborators in the United States, Italy and Spain. The material from the prospective study consisted of cDNA or gDNA derived from T cells, B-cell-depleted T cells, or PBMCs. Deeply sampled blood TCRbeta repertoires from subjects exposed to, actively infected with, or recovered from COVID-19 were included in the dataset. The repertoires were released in a freely available public database intended as a resource for research on the immune response to SARS-CoV-2. The samples were drawn from the first 160 participants of the ongoing ImmuneRACE study and from over 950 subjects provided by 6 global collaborators. Sample metadata almost always included a de-identified subject ID, COVID-19 status, age in years and sex. HLA class I and class II types, where available, came from metadata supplied by the sample provider rather than from assay-based typing.

What the authors observed across the whole study: Clinical and demographic metadata were provided uncurated, with the amount varying by source and participant.

The germline V gene gives CDR1 as LGHNA and CDR2 as YNFKEQ. V is cut by 4 bases and J by 2 bases, and the space between the germline ends is 22 bases. Inclusive of the bounding cysteine and phenylalanine, the CDR3 is 18 residues long. The kept DNA is CDR3 alone, 54 bases in frame from the first base. Regarding this clone: Its antigen is currently not known. Qualities for individual bases were not recorded, and no much larger clone is one base off.

TCRbeta CDR3 regions were amplified from genomic DNA by means of the immunoSEQ Assay, a bias-controlled multiplex PCR. Turning to the authors' computational methods: Nucleated cell counts per sample were estimated from amplification of reference gene primers within the assay. Sequence reads were collapsed and filtered to measure the absolute abundance of every unique TCRbeta CDR3 rearrangement. For each sample, productive Simpson clonality was calculated as the square root of Simpson's diversity index across productive rearrangements. TCRdb carries this immuneACCESS record with in-frame sequences only. Its versions omit some clonotypes, under half of them owing to an unresolved V gene in the studies checked, with the rest unexplained. D and trimming come from the DNA, and the V and J calls and clone size come from that table. This sample lists a few hundred thousand clones; around nine tenths were detected once. About 9.4% of the sample goes to the ten largest clones.

Participants in the prospective study were enrolled through a virtual design, were aged roughly 18 to 100 years, and lived in about 25 United States geographic areas. In the prospective study, participants were assigned to cohorts based on the clinical history participants reported in a screening survey and a study questionnaire. ImmuneRACE Cohort 3 recovered participants were defined by two consecutive negative NP/OP PCR tests, healthcare professional clearance, or symptom resolution. In the prospective study, whole blood, serum and a nasopharyngeal or oropharyngeal swab were collected from each participant by mobile phlebotomists. Prospective study participants could optionally give additional blood draws and questionnaires over a roughly two-month period. Before DNA extraction, prospective study blood samples were shipped either frozen or at room temperature.

Material for sequencing was PBMCs or T cells enriched from blood (not recorded which). The chain is encoded by TRBV4-2 joined to TRBJ2-3; the D gene is not confidently resolved. The sequence was collected from a woman in her thirties who had recovered from COVID-19. The CDR3 region reads CASSPPPRVGRSTDTQYF. The bases read TGTGCCAGCAGCCCCCCACCCCGGGTTGGTCGGTCCACAGATACGCAGTATTTT.